Following are 11 T cell receptor beta chains from one sample sequenced in a study of spatial heterogeneity in lung cancer. Overall study findings and caveats: Within tumors, counts of expanded alpha and beta TCRs tracked tumor mutation counts.

The antigens of these receptors remain unknown. A single record per CDR3 protein comes from TCRdb applying MiXCR to the 5' RACE reads. The sample contains 2,000 to 2,500 distinct CDR3 sequences, around a sixth of which appear only once. Noted time point: sample taken at primary tumor resection. This specimen consisted of lung tumor tissue, obtained at surgery. These receptors were taken from a male donor with early-stage non-small cell lung cancer.

This clonotype is medium-sized (0.01 to 0.1%) by share. This chain joins TRBV7-2 and TRBJ2-5, with 7 bases aligning to TRBD2. Germline values: CDR1 SGHTA, CDR2 FQGNSA. The CDR3 contains 16 residues. With V trimmed by 1 base and J by 5 bases, 10 bases remained unmatched. The CDR3 nucleotides are TGTGCCAGCAGCTTAGGCTGGGTGGCAGCGGGGGAGACCCAGTACTTC. This gives the protein CASSLGWVAAGETQYF.

This clonotype was seen repeatedly, ten times or more. The rearrangement uses TRBV29-1 and TRBJ2-7; D unclear. The length of the CDR3 is 14 residues. From germline, CDR1 is SQVTM and CDR2 ANQGSEA. V lost 5 bases and J 3 bases, leaving 17 bases between the germline ends. The CDR3 DNA follows: TGCAGCGTTCTCAGAAATCGTGCGGACTACGAGCAGTACTTC. The encoded protein is CSVLRNRADYEQYF.

This chain uses TRBV5-5 with TRBJ2-1, with a possible D match to TRBD1 (6 bases). V lost 4 bases to trimming and J lost 1 base, with 12 bases between them. The germline V gene encodes CDR1 SGHKS and CDR2 YYEKEE (reference sequence). This CDR3 contains 15 residues. The CDR3 is CASSLTGLSYNEQFF. CDR3 sequence (DNA): TGTGCCAGCAGCCTCACAGGGTTGTCCTACAATGAGCAGTTCTTC.

This clonotype ranks as medium-sized (0.01 to 0.1%). This sequence joins TRBV20-1 and TRBJ2-2; D gene ambiguous. From germline, CDR1 is DFQATT and CDR2 SNEGSKA (reference sequence). With 0 bases removed from V and 0 bases from J, the gap between germline ends came to 11 bases. CDR3 length equals 16 residues. The DNA for the CDR3 is TGCAGTGCTAGAGATCCAAGACCACCGAACACCGGGGAGCTGTTTTTT. Its protein is CSARDPRPPNTGELFF.

This clonotype is deemed medium-sized. One end of the junction is discordant with germline, which a read error may explain. The chain uses TRBV28 and TRBJ2-5; perhaps D is TRBD1 or TRBD2 (5 bases each). CDR1 is MDHEN, CDR2 SYDVKM, per germline. The CDR3 consists of 14 residues. CDR3 bases: TGTGCCAGCAGCAAGTGGGGGAGCCAAGGGACCCAGTACTTC. This codes for CASSKWGSQGTQYF.

This clonotype qualifies as medium-sized. The V call is TRBV3-1, the J call TRBJ1-2, with D possibly matching TRBD1 (5 bases). The CDR3 is 13 amino acids. The germline CDR1 and CDR2 sequences are LGHDT and YNNKEL (reference sequence). The V end was cut by 6 bases, the J end by 0 bases, with 8 bases between. This CDR3 reads CASSLGANYGYTF. CDR3 in DNA: TGTGCCAGCAGTCTGGGGGCTAACTATGGCTACACCTTC. Filled out from reference TRBV3-1 and TRBJ1-2, the complete variable domain reads DTAVSQTPKYLVTQMGNDKSIKCEQNLGHDTMYWYKQDSKKFLKIMFSYNNKELIINETVPNRFSPKSPDKAHLNLHINSLELGDSAVYFCASSLGANYGYTFGSGTRLTVV.

This clonotype was picked up a small number of times. The J gene is TRBJ2-3, the V gene TRBV29-1, with D uncertain. The CDR3 contains 10 residues. Trimming took 4 bases from V and 1 from J, leaving 0 bases between them. CDR1 and CDR2 (germline): SQVTM, ANQGSEA. This CDR3 is CSVGTDTQYF. The CDR3 DNA follows: TGCAGCGTTGGCACAGATACGCAGTATTTT.

This clonotype is termed medium-sized. The chain couples TRBV5-4 to TRBJ2-5; 9 nucleotides align to TRBD1. CDR1 and CDR2 from the germline V gene are SGHNT and YYREEE (reference sequence). J was trimmed by 10 bases and V by 7 bases; bases with no gene match: 17. The CDR3 extends over 15 amino acids. CDR3 in amino acids: CASSRERGGQGVQYF. CDR3 bases: TGTGCCAGCTCTCGGGAGCGAGGGGGACAGGGAGTCCAGTACTTC. Complete variable domain (other parts from reference TRBV5-4 and TRBJ2-5): ETGVTQSPTHLIKTRGQQVTLRCSSQSGHNTVSWYQQALGQGPQFIFQYYREEENGRGNFPPRFSGLQFPNYSSELNVNALELDDSALYLCASSRERGGQGVQYFGPGTRLLVL.

By share, this clonotype counts as medium-sized (0.01 to 0.1%). This chain joins TRBV29-1 and TRBJ1-1, with a weak D call TRBD1 (5 bases). Trimming stripped 7 bases from V and 4 bases from J, with 10 bases between. This CDR3 is 11 amino acids long. Per germline, CDR1 SQVTM and CDR2 ANQGSEA. The CDR3 bases are TGCAGCGCATCAGGGAGCACTGAAGCTTTCTTT. This sequence encodes CSASGSTEAFF. The full variable domain, with the rest looked up from reference TRBV29-1 and TRBJ1-1, is SAVISQKPSRDICQRGTSLTIQCQVDSQVTMMFWYRQQPGQSLTLIATANQGSEATYESGFVIDKFPISRPNLTFSTLTVSNMSPEDSSIYLCSASGSTEAFFGQGTRLTVV.

The chain employs TRBV5-4 and TRBJ2-5, with D unresolved. Trimming removed 2 bases from V and 2 bases from J, with 13 bases in between. The CDR3 sequence is 15 residues long. Germline V CDR1 and CDR2: SGHNT, YYREEE (reference sequence). The CDR3 region has the DNA TGTGCCAGCAGCTTATTCGGGCGTAAGCAAGAGACCCAGTACTTC. This gives the protein CASSLFGRKQETQYF.

This clonotype is labeled as medium-sized. The V call is TRBV7-3, the J call TRBJ2-5; 14 bases align to TRBD2. This CDR3 contains 14 residues. Germline V gene lookup returns CDR1 SGHTA and CDR2 FQGTGA. The V gene end was trimmed by 5 bases and the J gene end by 7 bases; junction bases not matched to a gene: 3. Written as DNA, the CDR3 is TGTGCCAGCAGCCAGGGACTAGCGGGAGCGACCCAGTACTTC. Translating gives CASSQGLAGATQYF.